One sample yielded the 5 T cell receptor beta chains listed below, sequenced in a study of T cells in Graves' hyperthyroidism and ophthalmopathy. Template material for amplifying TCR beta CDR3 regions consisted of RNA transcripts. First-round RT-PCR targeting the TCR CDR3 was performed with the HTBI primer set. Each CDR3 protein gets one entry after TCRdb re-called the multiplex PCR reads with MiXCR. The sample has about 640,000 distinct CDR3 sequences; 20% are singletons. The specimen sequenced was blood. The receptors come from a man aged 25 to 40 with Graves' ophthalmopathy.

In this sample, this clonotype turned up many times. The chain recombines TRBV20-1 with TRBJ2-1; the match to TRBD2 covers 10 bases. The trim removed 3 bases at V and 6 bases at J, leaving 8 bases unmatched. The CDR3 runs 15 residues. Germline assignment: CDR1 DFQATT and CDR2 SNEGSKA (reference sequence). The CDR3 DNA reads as TGCAGTGCTAGCCCCTTTAGCGGGAGGTTCAATGAGCAGTTCTTC. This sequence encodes CSASPFSGRFNEQFF.

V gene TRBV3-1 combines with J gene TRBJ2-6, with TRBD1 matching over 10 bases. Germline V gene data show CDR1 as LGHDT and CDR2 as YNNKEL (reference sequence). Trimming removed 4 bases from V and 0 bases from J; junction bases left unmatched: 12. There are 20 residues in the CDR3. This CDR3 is CASSLRFPGQGTSGANVLTF. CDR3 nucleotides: TGTGCCAGCAGCCTTAGGTTTCCGGGACAGGGGACCTCTGGGGCCAACGTCCTGACTTTC.

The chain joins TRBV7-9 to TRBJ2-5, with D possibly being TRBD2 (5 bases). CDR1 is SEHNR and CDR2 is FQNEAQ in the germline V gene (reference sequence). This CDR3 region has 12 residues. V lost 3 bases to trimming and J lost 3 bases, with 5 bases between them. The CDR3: CASSFGEETQYF. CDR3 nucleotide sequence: TGTGCCAGCAGCTTCGGGGAAGAGACCCAGTACTTC.

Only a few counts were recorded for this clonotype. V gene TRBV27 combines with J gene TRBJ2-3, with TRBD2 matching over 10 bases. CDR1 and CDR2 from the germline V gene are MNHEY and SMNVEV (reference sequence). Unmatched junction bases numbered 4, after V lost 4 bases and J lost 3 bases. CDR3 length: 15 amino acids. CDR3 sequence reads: CASSSPSGRTDTQYF. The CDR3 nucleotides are TGTGCCAGCAGTTCCCCTAGCGGGAGAACAGATACGCAGTATTTT.

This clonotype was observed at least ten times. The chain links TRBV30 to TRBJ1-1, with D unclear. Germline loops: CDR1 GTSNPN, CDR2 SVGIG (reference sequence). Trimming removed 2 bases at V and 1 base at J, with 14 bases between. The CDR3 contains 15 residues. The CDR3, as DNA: TGTGCCTGGAGTCTCGGTATTGGTGGGAACACTGAAGCTTTCTTT. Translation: CAWSLGIGGNTEAFF.